Below, 13 T cell receptor beta chains from the same sample are listed, as sequenced in a study of naive and memory T cell subsets. An equimolar mix of two oligonucleotides served as the beta constant-region primer for TRBC1 and TRBC2. TCRdb independently ran MiXCR on the UMI-ligation and nested PCR reads; one entry per CDR3 protein. The sample yields tens of thousands of distinct CDR3 sequences, about 14% seen once. Sequencing was carried out using effector memory CD4+ T cells from blood. The subset was: effector memory, CD45RA- CD27-. The receptor set was obtained from a human donor in good health.

In its sample, this clonotype was seen a few times. The chain carries TRBV20-1 and TRBJ2-2, with a possible D match to TRBD2 (7 bases). Trimming took 1 base from V and 6 from J, leaving 15 bases between them. Looked up from germline, CDR1 is DFQATT and CDR2 is SNEGSKA (reference sequence). CDR3 size: 15 residues. CDR3 bases: TGCAGTGCTAGAGGTCACAGGGCGGGGGCCGGGGAGCTGTTTTTT. The encoded protein is CSARGHRAGAGELFF.

This clonotype was seen a handful of times. The genes are TRBV12-3 or TRBV12-4 and TRBJ2-7; tentative D call: TRBD1 (6 bases). The CDR3 runs 16 residues. Between the trimmed V and J ends, which lost 6 bases and 0 bases, there was a span of 18 bases. As DNA, the CDR3 is TGTGCCAGCAGCCAAAGCCGGGACACCAACTCCTACGAGCAGTACTTC. Protein: CASSQSRDTNSYEQYF.

The sample holds a few counts of this clonotype. V is TRBV2 and J is TRBJ2-1; perhaps TRBD2 as D (6 bases). The CDR3 runs 12 residues. V lost 9 bases, J lost 7 bases, and 13 bases lay in between. Germline V gives CDR1 SNHLY, CDR2 FYNNEI. CDR3 coding DNA: TGTGCCAGTAGCGGTTGGGGTAATGAGCAGTTCTTC. It specifies CASSGWGNEQFF.

This clonotype has a count of ten or more. The rearrangement joins TRBV27 to TRBJ2-7; D is ambiguous. Between the trimmed V and J ends, which lost 5 bases and 3 bases, there was a span of 11 bases. CDR3 length: 13 residues. The germline V gene encodes CDR1 MNHEY and CDR2 SMNVEV (reference sequence). CDR3 sequence reads: CASSGWKNYEQYF. DNA of the CDR3: TGTGCCAGCAGTGGGTGGAAAAACTACGAGCAGTACTTC.

This clonotype showed up many times. The CDR3 region has the DNA TGTGCCAGCAGTTTAGCCGGGCGTGACGGGGAGCTGTTTTTT. It encodes CASSLAGRDGELFF. V usage is TRBV12-3 or TRBV12-4 and J usage is TRBJ2-2; D gene ambiguous. The ends were cut back, 0 bases at V and 7 bases at J, with 9 bases in the middle. The CDR3 has 14 amino acids.

This clonotype was counted ten times or more. The rearrangement uses TRBV2 and TRBJ2-3, with 10 positions matching TRBD2. CDR1 is SNHLY and CDR2 is FYNNEI in the germline V gene. Trimming cost V 6 bases and J 3 bases; bases outside gene matches: 3. The CDR3 spans 14 residues. DNA of the CDR3: TGTGCCAGCAGATTACTAGCGGGAACAGATACGCAGTATTTT. It yields the protein CASRLLAGTDTQYF. Full variable domain (outside the CDR3, taken from reference TRBV2 and TRBJ2-3): EPEVTQTPSHQVTQMGQEVILRCVPISNHLYFYWYRQILGQKVEFLVSFYNNEISEKSEIFDDQFSVERPDGSNFTLKIRSTKLEDSAMYFCASRLLAGTDTQYFGPGTRLTVL.

The sample holds a few counts of this clonotype. The chain combines TRBV15 with TRBJ2-1, with D perhaps TRBD1 (6 bases). Germline V gene lookup returns CDR1 LNHNV and CDR2 YYDKDF (reference sequence). The V end was cut by 11 bases, the J end by 8 bases, with 19 bases between. The CDR3 is made up of 13 amino acids. The CDR3 reads CAASWGPRDEQFF. CDR3 nucleotides: TGTGCCGCCTCGTGGGGGCCTAGGGATGAGCAGTTCTTC. Full variable domain (missing parts from reference TRBV15 and TRBJ2-1): DAMVIQNPRYQVTQFGKPVTLSCSQTLNHNVMYWYQQKSSQAPKLLFHYYDKDFNNEADTPDNFQSRRPNTSFCFLDIRSPGLGDTAMYLCAASWGPRDEQFFGPGTRLTVL.

The chain joins TRBV5-4 to TRBJ2-2; 10 bases are shared with TRBD1. The V gene end was trimmed by 4 bases and the J gene end by 5 bases; junction bases not matched to a gene: 8. Germline CDR1 is SGHNT and CDR2 is YYREEE (reference sequence). CDR3 size: 16 residues. CDR3 in DNA: TGTGCCAGCAGCCTCCGGGACAGGGGCCAAACCGGGGAGCTGTTTTTT. Translated, it gives CASSLRDRGQTGELFF.

This chain connects TRBV20-1 to TRBJ2-2; D call uncertain. Per germline, CDR1 DFQATT and CDR2 SNEGSKA (reference sequence). V shed 3 bases and J shed 4 bases, with 21 bases lying between them. The length of the CDR3 is 17 residues. Here the CDR3 reads CSARDRRISWGTGELFF. For the CDR3, the DNA is TGCAGTGCTAGGGATCGACGGATCTCCTGGGGCACCGGGGAGCTGTTTTTT.

This clonotype was recorded a few times. This rearrangement joins TRBV29-1 to TRBJ1-4; 7 bases match TRBD1. This CDR3 is 13 amino acids long. Germline V gene data show CDR1 as SQVTM and CDR2 as ANQGSEA. V trimming: 6 bases; J trimming: 4 bases; junction bases outside the gene matches: 5. The CDR3 here is CSVGDSHNEKLFF. For the CDR3, the DNA is TGCAGCGTCGGGGACAGCCATAATGAAAAACTGTTTTTT.

This clonotype was observed many times. This chain connects TRBV6-5 to TRBJ2-2, with 11 bases lining up with TRBD1. In germline, CDR1 is MNHEY, CDR2 SVGAGI. CDR3 length: 16 residues. J lost 7 bases, V lost 6 bases, and 10 bases had no gene match. The CDR3 region has the DNA TGTGCCAGCAGCCCGGGACAGGGGGGTCTAGGCGGGGAGCTGTTTTTT. It codes for CASSPGQGGLGGELFF.

There are a few counts of this clonotype. The J gene is TRBJ2-3, the V gene TRBV6-2 or TRBV6-3; 12 bases line up with TRBD2. The CDR3 runs to 19 residues. With 6 bases clipped from V and 1 base from J, the junction kept 14 bases outside the gene matches. The germline V gene has CDR1 MNHEY and CDR2 SVGEGT. The CDR3 DNA reads as TGTGCCAGCAGCCGCAGACTAGCGGGAGAAAGTGGAGGCACAGATACGCAGTATTTT. Amino acid sequence: CASSRRLAGESGGTDTQYF.

This clonotype occurred a few times. V and J are TRBV2 and TRBJ2-5; D not certain. V dropped 7 bases and J dropped 5 bases, with 8 bases sitting between them. This CDR3 is 11 amino acids long. Germline CDR1 and CDR2: SNHLY and FYNNEI. The CDR3 coding sequence is TGTGCCAGCAAATTTGGCGAGACCCAGTACTTC. It encodes CASKFGETQYF.